The text below deals with one T cell receptor beta chain. The antigen it binds to is not known. Within one base of it there is no much larger clone, and no base qualities were kept. The sample originates from a study of T cell changes during pregnancy in multiple sclerosis (dated 2019 in TCRdb). About the full investigation: The study examined how the T cell repertoire changed over the course of pregnancy in women with multiple sclerosis.

The CDR3 runs 15 residues from the cysteine to the phenylalanine. Here the CDR3 DNA is all that survives: 45 bases in frame from base 1. Looking up the germline V gene (reference sequence) yields CDR1 MNHNY and CDR2 SVGAGI. Unmatched junction bases come to 6, with V trimmed by 5 bases and J by 4 bases. Libraries were built with the immunoSEQ multiplex PCR assay. In TCRdb, the immuneACCESS table is reduced to in-frame sequences with V and J assigned. These tables do not hold every clone; where another copy was compared, an unresolved V gene accounts for under half, and the others remain unexplained. In all, the sample holds roughly 93,000 clones, and roughly 92% of those were seen once. The biggest ten clones account for 2% to 2.5% of the sample.

Here the sequenced sample was peripheral blood, taken after pregnancy. The chain joins TRBV6-6 to TRBJ2-3; a stretch of 10 junction bases matches TRBD2. This clonotype originated in a female donor with multiple sclerosis, enrolled in a pregnancy study. The CDR3 reads as follows: CASSPSGGAADTQYF. The nucleotides read TGTGCCAGCAGTCCGAGCGGGGGGGCTGCAGATACGCAGTATTTT.